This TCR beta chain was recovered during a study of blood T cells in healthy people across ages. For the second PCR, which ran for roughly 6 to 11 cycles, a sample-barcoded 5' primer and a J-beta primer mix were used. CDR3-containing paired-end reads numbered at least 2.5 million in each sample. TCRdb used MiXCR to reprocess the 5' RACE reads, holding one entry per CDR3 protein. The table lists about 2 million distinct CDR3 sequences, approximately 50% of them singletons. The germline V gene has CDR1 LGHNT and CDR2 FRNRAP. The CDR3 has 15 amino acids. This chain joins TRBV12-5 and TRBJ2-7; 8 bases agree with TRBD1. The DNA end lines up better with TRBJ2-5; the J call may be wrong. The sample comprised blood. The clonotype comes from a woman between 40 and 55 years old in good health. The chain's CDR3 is CASGPGQGIVETQYF. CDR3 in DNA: TGTGCTAGTGGCCCAGGACAGGGAATCGTGGAGACCCAGTACTTC.